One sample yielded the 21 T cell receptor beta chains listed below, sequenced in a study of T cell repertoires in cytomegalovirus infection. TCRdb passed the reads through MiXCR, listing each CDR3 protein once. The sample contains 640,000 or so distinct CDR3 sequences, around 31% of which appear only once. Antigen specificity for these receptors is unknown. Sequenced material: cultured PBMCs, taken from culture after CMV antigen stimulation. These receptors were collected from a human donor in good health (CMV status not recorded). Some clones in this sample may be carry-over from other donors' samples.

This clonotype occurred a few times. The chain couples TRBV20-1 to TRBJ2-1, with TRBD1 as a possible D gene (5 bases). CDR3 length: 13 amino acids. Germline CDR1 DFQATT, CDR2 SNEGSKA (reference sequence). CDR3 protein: CSAIKGYNNEQFF. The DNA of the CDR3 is TGCAGCGCGATCAAGGGGTATAACAATGAGCAGTTCTTC.

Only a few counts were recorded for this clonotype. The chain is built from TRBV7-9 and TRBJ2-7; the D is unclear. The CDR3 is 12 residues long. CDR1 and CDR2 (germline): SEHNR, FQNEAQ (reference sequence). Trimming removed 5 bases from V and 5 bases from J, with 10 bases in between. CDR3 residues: CASSPLKHEQYF. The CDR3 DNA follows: TGTGCCAGCAGCCCCCTTAAACACGAGCAGTACTTC.

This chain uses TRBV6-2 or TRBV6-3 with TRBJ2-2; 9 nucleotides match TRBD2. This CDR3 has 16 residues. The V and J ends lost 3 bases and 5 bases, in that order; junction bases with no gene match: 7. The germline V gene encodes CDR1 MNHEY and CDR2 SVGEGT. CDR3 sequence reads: CASSYGGGAKTGELFF. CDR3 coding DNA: TGTGCCAGCAGTTATGGCGGGGGGGCCAAAACCGGGGAGCTGTTTTTT.

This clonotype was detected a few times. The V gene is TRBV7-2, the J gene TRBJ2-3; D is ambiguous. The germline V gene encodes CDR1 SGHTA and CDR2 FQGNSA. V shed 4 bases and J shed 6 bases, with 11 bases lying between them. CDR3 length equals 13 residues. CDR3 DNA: TGTGCCAGCAGCTCAGCTGTCATGGATACGCAGTATTTT. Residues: CASSSAVMDTQYF.

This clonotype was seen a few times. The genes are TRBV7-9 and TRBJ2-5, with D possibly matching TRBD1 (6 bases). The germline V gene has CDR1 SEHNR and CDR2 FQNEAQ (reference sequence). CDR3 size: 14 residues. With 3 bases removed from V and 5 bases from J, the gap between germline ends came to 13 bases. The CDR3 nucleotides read TGTGCCAGCAGCTTTCTTGGGGGCTCGGAGACCCAGTACTTC. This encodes CASSFLGGSETQYF.

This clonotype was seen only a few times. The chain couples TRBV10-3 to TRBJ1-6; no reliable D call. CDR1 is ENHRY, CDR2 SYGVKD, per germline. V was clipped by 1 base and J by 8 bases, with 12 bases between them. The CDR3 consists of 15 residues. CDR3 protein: CAISELGPGDSPLHF. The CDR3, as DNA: TGTGCCATCAGTGAGTTGGGCCCGGGAGATTCACCCCTCCACTTT.

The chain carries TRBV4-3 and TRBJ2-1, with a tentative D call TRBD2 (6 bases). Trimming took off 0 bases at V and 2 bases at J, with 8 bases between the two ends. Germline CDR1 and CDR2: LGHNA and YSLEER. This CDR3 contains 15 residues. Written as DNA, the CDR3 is TGCGCCAGCAGCCAAGAAGAGCGGGCCTACAATGAGCAGTTCTTC. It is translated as CASSQEERAYNEQFF.

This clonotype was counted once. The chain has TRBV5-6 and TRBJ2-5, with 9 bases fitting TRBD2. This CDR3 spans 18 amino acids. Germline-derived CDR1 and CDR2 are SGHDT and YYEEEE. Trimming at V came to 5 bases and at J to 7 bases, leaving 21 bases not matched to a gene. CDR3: CASSNAPGSSGGVGTQYF. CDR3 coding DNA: TGTGCCAGCAGTAACGCCCCGGGAAGTAGCGGGGGCGTCGGGACCCAGTACTTC. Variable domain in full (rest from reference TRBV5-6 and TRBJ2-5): DAGVTQSPTHLIKTRGQQVTLRCSPKSGHDTVSWYQQALGQGPQFIFQYYEEEERQRGNFPDRFSGHQFPNYSSELNVNALLLGDSALYLCASSNAPGSSGGVGTQYFGPGTRLLVL.

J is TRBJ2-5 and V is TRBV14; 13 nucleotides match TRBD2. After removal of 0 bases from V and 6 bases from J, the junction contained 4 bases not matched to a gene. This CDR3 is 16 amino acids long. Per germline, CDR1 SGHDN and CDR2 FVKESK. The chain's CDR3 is CASSQDGLAGVKTQYF. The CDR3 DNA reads TGTGCCAGCAGCCAAGACGGACTAGCGGGAGTTAAGACCCAGTACTTC. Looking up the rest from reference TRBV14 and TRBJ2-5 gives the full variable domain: EAGVTQFPSHSVIEKGQTVTLRCDPISGHDNLYWYRRVMGKEIKFLLHFVKESKQDESGMPNNRFLAERTGGTYSTLKVQPAELEDSGVYFCASSQDGLAGVKTQYFGPGTRLLVL.

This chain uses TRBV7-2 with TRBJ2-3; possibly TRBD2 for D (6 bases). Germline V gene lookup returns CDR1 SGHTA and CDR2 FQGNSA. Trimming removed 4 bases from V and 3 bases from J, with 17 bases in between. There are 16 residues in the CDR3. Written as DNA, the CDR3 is TGTGCCAGCAGCTCCCGTCGCGCGGGAACTACAGATACGCAGTATTTT. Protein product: CASSSRRAGTTDTQYF.

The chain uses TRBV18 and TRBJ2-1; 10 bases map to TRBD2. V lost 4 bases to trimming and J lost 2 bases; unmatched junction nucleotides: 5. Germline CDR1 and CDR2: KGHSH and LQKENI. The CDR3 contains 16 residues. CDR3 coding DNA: TGTGCCAGCTCACTCACTAGCGGGGAAACCTACAATGAGCAGTTCTTC. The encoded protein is CASSLTSGETYNEQFF.

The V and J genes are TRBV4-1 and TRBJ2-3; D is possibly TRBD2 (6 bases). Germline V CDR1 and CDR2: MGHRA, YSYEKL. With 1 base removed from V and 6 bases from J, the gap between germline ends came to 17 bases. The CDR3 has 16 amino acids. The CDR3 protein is CASSQATSLVYDTQYF. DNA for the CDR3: TGCGCCAGCAGCCAAGCAACTAGCTTGGTCTACGATACGCAGTATTTT.

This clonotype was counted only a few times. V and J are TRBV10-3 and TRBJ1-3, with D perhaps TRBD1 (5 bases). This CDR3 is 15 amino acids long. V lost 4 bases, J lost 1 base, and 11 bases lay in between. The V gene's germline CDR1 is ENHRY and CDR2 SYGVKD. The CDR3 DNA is TGTGCCATCAGTGGACAGTTAGGATCTGGAAACACCATATATTTT. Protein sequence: CAISGQLGSGNTIYF.

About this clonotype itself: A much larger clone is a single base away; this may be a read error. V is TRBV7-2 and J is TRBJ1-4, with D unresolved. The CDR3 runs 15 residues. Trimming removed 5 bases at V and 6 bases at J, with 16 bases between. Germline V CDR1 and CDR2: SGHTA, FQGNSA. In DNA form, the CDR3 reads TGTGCCAGCAGCGTAACGGGTATAGTAGATGAAAAACTGTTTTTT. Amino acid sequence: CASSVTGIVDEKLFF.

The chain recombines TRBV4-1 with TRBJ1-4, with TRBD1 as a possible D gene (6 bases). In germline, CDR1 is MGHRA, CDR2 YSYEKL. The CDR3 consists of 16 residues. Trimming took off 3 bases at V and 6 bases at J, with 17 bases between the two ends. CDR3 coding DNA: TGCGCCAGCAGCCAGGTCCGACAGGTCCCGGATGAAAAACTGTTTTTT. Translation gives CASSQVRQVPDEKLFF.

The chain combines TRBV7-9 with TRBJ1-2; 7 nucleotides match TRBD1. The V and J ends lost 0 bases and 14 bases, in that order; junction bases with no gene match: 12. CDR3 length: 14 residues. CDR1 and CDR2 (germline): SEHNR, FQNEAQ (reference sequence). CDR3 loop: CASSLARQGAQSTF. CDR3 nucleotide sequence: TGTGCCAGCAGCTTAGCCAGACAGGGAGCCCAATCTACCTTC.

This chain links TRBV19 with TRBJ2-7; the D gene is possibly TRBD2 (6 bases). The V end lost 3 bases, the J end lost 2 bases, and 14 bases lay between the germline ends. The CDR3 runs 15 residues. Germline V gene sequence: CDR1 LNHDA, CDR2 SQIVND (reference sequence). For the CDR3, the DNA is TGTGCCAGTAGTATGACGGGAGCTGGAGCCTACGAGCAGTACTTC. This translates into CASSMTGAGAYEQYF.

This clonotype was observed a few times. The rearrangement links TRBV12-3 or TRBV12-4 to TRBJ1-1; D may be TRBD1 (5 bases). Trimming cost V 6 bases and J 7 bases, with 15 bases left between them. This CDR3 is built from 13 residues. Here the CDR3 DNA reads TGTGCCAGCAGCCCCGACAGACAGCGTGAAGCTTTCTTT. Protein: CASSPDRQREAFF.

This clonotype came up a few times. The CDR3 region is CSATGQTLYSNQPQHF. DNA of the CDR3: TGCAGTGCTACGGGACAGACTCTATATAGCAATCAGCCCCAGCATTTT. The V and J genes are TRBV20-1 and TRBJ1-5, with TRBD1 identical over 7 bases. CDR3 length equals 16 residues. The J segment lost 0 bases and the V segment lost 4 bases, leaving 9 bases of the junction unmatched. Per germline, CDR1 DFQATT and CDR2 SNEGSKA (reference sequence).

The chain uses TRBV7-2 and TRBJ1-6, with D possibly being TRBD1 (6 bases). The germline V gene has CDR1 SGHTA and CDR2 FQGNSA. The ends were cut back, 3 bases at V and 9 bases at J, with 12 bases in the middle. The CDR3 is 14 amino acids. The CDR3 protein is CASSLLGAGSPLHF. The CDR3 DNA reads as TGTGCCAGCAGCTTGTTGGGGGCGGGTTCACCCCTCCACTTT.

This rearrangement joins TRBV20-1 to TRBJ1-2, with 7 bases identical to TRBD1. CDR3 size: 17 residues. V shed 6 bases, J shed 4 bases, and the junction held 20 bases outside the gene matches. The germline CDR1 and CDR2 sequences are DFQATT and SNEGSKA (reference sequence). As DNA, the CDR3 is TGCAGTGCCCTCGACAGGGTAGCAAATTTCCGTCGCTATGGCTACACCTTC. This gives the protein CSALDRVANFRRYGYTF.